This T cell receptor beta chain stems from a study of shared clonotypes between healthy human individuals. TCRdb keeps only in-frame clones here, not all; method: immunoSEQ multiplex PCR. The table has 600,000 to 750,000 clones, 72% seen once. With 8 bases removed from V and 5 bases from J, the gap between germline ends came to 15 bases. CDR3 length equals 13 residues. Germline V gene data show CDR1 as MGHRA and CDR2 as YSYEKL. This chain uses TRBV4-1 with TRBJ2-5; tentative D call: TRBD2 (6 bases). Sequencing used memory CD4+ T cells sorted from blood. Subset specified: CD45RA-negative fraction. This receptor was taken from a woman in her twenties or thirties in good health. The CDR3 DNA is TGCGCCAGCGGGAGGTCCCGGAGGGAGACCCAGTACTTC. Amino acid sequence: CASGRSRRETQYF.